The clone carrying this TCR beta chain was recorded a few times. What it binds is not known. This entry belongs to a study of cytomegalovirus exposure and HLA in healthy donors. The CDR3 covers 18 residues. CDR1 and CDR2 (germline): LGHNA, YNFKEQ. Trimming shortened V by 3 bases and J by 0 bases, and 15 bases separated the two germline ends. General observations from the study: Listed as cytomegalovirus-associated were 150 or so TCR beta chains.

The primer mix had 60 Vbeta and 13 Jbeta primers. The table came from immunoSEQ multiplex PCR; TCRdb's copy has only in-frame clones and leaves some out. The sample has 120,000 or so clones; roughly a tenth are singletons. The sample comprised PBMCs. The gene calls are TRBV4-2 and TRBJ1-6; a possible D gene is TRBD1 (6 bases). The TCR originated in a woman aged 18-29 years in good health and CMV-seropositive. The CDR3 DNA is TGTGCCAGCAGCCAGTGGGGGGGCGACTTCTCCTATAATTCACCCCTCCACTTT. This translates into CASSQWGGDFSYNSPLHF.